Sequencing of this TCR beta chain was carried out in a study of blood T cell repertoires in COVID-19. Study-wide background: PBMCs, B-cell-depleted T cells, or T cells provided the cDNA or gDNA that made up the material.

Source study methods: Quantification of nucleated cells was approximated via reference gene primer amplification. The repertoire was sequenced with immunoSEQ multiplex PCR; TCRdb's copy has only in-frame clones and lacks some. Clone size and V and J calls were adopted from that table, with D and trimming inferred from the DNA. The sample contains approximately 670,000 clones, about nine tenths of which appear only once. Germline V lookup: CDR1 ENHRY, CDR2 SYGVKD. J lost 1 base, V lost 8 bases, and 9 bases had no gene match. The CDR3 has 15 amino acids. This receptor was obtained from a woman in her late teens or twenties with acute or convalescent COVID-19. V usage is TRBV10-3 and J usage is TRBJ2-7, with 9 nucleotides matching TRBD2. Sequenced material: peripheral blood. The CDR3 nucleotides are TGTGCCATCTGGGGGAGACTAGCGGCATCCTACGAGCAGTACTTC. Translating it yields CAIWGRLAASYEQYF.